What follows are 10 T cell receptor beta chains derived from one specimen sequenced in a study of OX40 agonist ivuxolimab in advanced cancers. The table came from immunoSEQ multiplex PCR; TCRdb's copy has only in-frame clones and leaves some out. The sample gives tens of thousands of clones, around 86% of which show up once; almost 6.5% is in the top ten. Here the sequenced sample was CD4+ or CD8+ T cells sorted from blood, taken in a trial of the OX40 agonist ivuxolimab. Receptors were obtained from an adult with an advanced solid tumor such as melanoma, head and neck, liver or kidney cancer.

The rearrangement joins TRBV28 to TRBJ2-7; TRBD1 matches at 9 bases. CDR1 and CDR2 (germline): MDHEN, SYDVKM. With 3 bases clipped from V and 1 base from J, the junction kept 10 bases outside the gene matches. The CDR3 sequence is 17 residues long. The CDR3 nucleotides are TGTGCCAGCAGTTTTAACCCCCGGGACAGGGTATCCTACGAGCAGTACTTC. It encodes CASSFNPRDRVSYEQYF. The complete variable domain, with remaining parts taken from reference TRBV28 and TRBJ2-7, reads DVKVTQSSRYLVKRTGEKVFLECVQDMDHENMFWYRQDPGLGLRLIYFSYDVKMKEKGDIPEGYSVSREKKERFSLILESASTNQTSMYLCASSFNPRDRVSYEQYFGPGTRLTVT.

V is TRBV7-8 and J is TRBJ2-1; 13 bases map to TRBD2. CDR1 is SGHVS and CDR2 is FQNEAQ in the germline V gene. The trim removed 1 base at V and 8 bases at J, leaving 5 bases unmatched. The length of the CDR3 is 16 residues. CDR3 in amino acids: CASSLEAGLAGDEQFF. The CDR3 bases are TGTGCCAGCAGCTTAGAGGCTGGACTAGCGGGAGATGAGCAGTTCTTC.

The chain links TRBV4-3 to TRBJ2-1, with D tentatively TRBD2 (6 bases). V was clipped by 0 bases and J by 0 bases, with 15 bases between them. CDR1 LGHNA and CDR2 YSLEER come from the germline V gene. The length of the CDR3 is 18 residues. CDR3 in amino acids: CASSQDWAGSSSYNEQFF. The CDR3 DNA follows: TGCGCCAGCAGCCAAGATTGGGCGGGGTCTAGCTCCTACAATGAGCAGTTCTTC.

V is TRBV21-1 and J is TRBJ2-3. TRBV21-1 is annotated as a pseudogene. The CDR3 covers 16 residues. In nucleotides, the CDR3 is TGTGCCAGCAGCAAAGGATTGGGGGTTTCCACAGATACGCAGTATTTT. Its translation: CASSKGLGVSTDTQYF.

The chain has TRBV6-5 and TRBJ2-6; D remains ambiguous. Trimming took off 2 bases at V and 0 bases at J, with 5 bases between the two ends. Germline assignment: CDR1 MNHEY and CDR2 SVGAGI. The CDR3 is 15 amino acids. The CDR3 nucleotides read TGTGCCAGCAGTTACGGCAGCTCTGGGGCCAACGTCCTGACTTTC. Residues: CASSYGSSGANVLTF.

The chain joins TRBV6-5 to TRBJ2-2; TRBD2 matches 10 bases. J was trimmed by 7 bases and V by 6 bases; bases with no gene match: 5. CDR3 length: 14 amino acids. Germline CDR1 reads MNHEY; CDR2 reads SVGAGI. The CDR3 here is CASRPGLAIGELFF. The DNA for the CDR3 is TGTGCCAGCAGGCCGGGACTAGCGATCGGGGAGCTGTTTTTT.

This chain joins TRBV7-2 and TRBJ1-6; TRBD1 aligns across 7 bases. With V trimmed by 4 bases and J by 8 bases, 5 bases remained unmatched. The CDR3 runs 14 residues. From germline, CDR1 is SGHTA and CDR2 FQGNSA. The CDR3, as DNA: TGTGCCAGCAGCTGGGACAGTGGGGATTCACCCCTCCACTTT. It codes for CASSWDSGDSPLHF.

The chain uses TRBV2 and TRBJ2-1, with 9 bases fitting TRBD1. The J segment lost 2 bases and the V segment lost 7 bases, leaving 6 bases of the junction unmatched. This CDR3 has 15 residues. The germline V gene has CDR1 SNHLY and CDR2 FYNNEI. The CDR3 region has the DNA TGTGCCAGCACGACAGGGGGGGTCACCTACAATGAGCAGTTCTTC. It specifies CASTTGGVTYNEQFF.

This chain uses TRBV7-9 with TRBJ2-7, with 7 bases identical to TRBD2. CDR3 length equals 16 residues. V lost 0 bases and J lost 0; bases outside the gene matches: 5. Germline CDR1 SEHNR, CDR2 FQNEAQ (reference sequence). The CDR3 nucleotides are TGTGCCAGCAGCTTAGCGAGTAGCGGGTACTCCTACGAGCAGTACTTC. Protein: CASSLASSGYSYEQYF.

This clone was observed once. This chain joins TRBV30 and TRBJ2-7; TRBD1 aligns across 12 bases. This CDR3 is 13 amino acids long. The J segment lost 6 bases and the V segment lost 7 bases, leaving 7 bases of the junction unmatched. Germline CDR1 GTSNPN, CDR2 SVGIG (reference sequence). CDR3 sequence: CAYERDRGLEQYF. The CDR3 DNA reads TGTGCCTACGAAAGGGACAGGGGGCTCGAGCAGTACTTC.